Listed here is a single TCR beta chain. It has no known antigen specificity. Per-nucleotide qualities are absent, and no much larger clonotype sits a single base away. Each collaborating institution followed its own protocols to collect whole blood in K2EDTA tubes. For TCRbeta analysis, collaborators shipped samples as frozen whole blood, isolated PBMCs, or DNA extracted from either of those sample types. The data belong to a study of blood T cell repertoires in COVID-19 (TCRdb year 2020). Regarding the complete study: Samples from collaborators originated in the United States, Italy and Spain and spanned both the acute and convalescent phases of COVID-19. Subjects who had been exposed to COVID-19, were actively infected with it, or had recovered from it provided the deeply sampled blood TCRbeta repertoires that made up the dataset. The samples were drawn from two sources: the first 160 participants of the ongoing ImmuneRACE study, and 950 to 1,500 subjects contributed by 6 global collaborators. The prospective study material was composed of cDNA or gDNA derived from T cells, B-cell-depleted T cells, or PBMCs. A freely available public database, intended as a resource for researchers studying the immune response to SARS-CoV-2, is where the repertoires were released. HLA class I and class II types, where available, came from metadata supplied by the sample provider rather than from assay-based typing. A de-identified subject ID, COVID-19 status, age in years and sex were almost always included in the sample metadata. General study outcomes and caveats: Clinical and demographic metadata were provided uncurated, with the amount varying by source and participant.

Based on the germline V gene (reference sequence), the CDR1 and CDR2 sequences are MNHNY and SVGAGI. Deletion took 6 bases off V and 1 base off J, with a span of 7 bases between the germline ends. Spanning cysteine to phenylalanine, the CDR3 consists of 14 amino acids. The retained sequence is limited to the CDR3, 42 bases, with the frame set at the first base. The immunoSEQ Assay, a bias-controlled multiplex PCR, was used to amplify TCRbeta CDR3 regions from genomic DNA. The study's processing was this. The number of nucleated cells in each sample was estimated by amplification of reference gene primers within the assay. To quantify the absolute abundance of each unique TCRbeta CDR3 rearrangement, sequence reads were collapsed and filtered. Productive Simpson clonality was computed per sample as the square root of Simpson's diversity index over productive rearrangements. Entries here come from immuneACCESS through TCRdb and include only in-frame sequences with V and J called. Some clones fail to appear in such tables; in the studies checked, an unresolved V gene covers under half of the shortfall, and the cause of the remainder is unknown. V and J calls and clone size follow that table, whereas D and trimming were derived from the DNA. For this sample the table gives 32,000 or so clones, of which about 90% were detected only once. Of the sample, 1.5% to 2% is held by the ten largest clones.

The chain couples TRBV6-6 to TRBJ1-6; TRBD1 is possibly the D segment (6 matching bases). The receptor's source is a man over 45 with active or convalescent COVID-19. Sequencing input: peripheral blood. CDR3 protein: CASSRGSYNSPLHF. The nucleotide sequence reads as follows: TGTGCCAGCAGCAGGGGTTCCTATAATTCACCCCTCCACTTT.